This TCR beta chain was sequenced during a study of cytomegalovirus exposure and HLA in healthy donors. The PCR ran on 60 Vbeta and 13 Jbeta primers. Clones were read by immunoSEQ multiplex PCR, and TCRdb kept only the in-frame ones, dropping some. The table includes fewer than 85,000 clones, 72% detected once. Trimming took off 3 bases at V and 3 bases at J, with 4 bases between the two ends. This CDR3 comprises 12 residues. The germline V gene encodes CDR1 WSHSY and CDR2 SAAADI. The source material was PBMCs. The sequence was obtained from a woman between 35 and 50 years old in good health and CMV-seropositive. The chain uses TRBV10-2 and TRBJ2-3, with D unresolved. CDR3 sequence (DNA): TGCGCCAGCAGTGACCCTACAGATACGCAGTATTTT. It translates to CASSDPTDTQYF.